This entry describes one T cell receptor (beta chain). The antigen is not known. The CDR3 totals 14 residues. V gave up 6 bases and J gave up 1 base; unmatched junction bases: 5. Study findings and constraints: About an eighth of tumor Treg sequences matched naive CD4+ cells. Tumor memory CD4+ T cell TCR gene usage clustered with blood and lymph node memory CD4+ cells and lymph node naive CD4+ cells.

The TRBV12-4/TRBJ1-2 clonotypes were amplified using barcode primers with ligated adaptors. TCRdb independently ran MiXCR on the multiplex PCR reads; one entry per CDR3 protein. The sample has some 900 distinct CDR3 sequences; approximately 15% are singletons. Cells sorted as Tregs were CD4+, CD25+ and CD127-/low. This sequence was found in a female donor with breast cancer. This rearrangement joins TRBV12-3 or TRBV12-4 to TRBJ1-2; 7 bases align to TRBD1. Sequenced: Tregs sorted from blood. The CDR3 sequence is CASRQTGINYGYTF. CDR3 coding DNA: TGTGCCAGCAGACAGACAGGGATTAACTATGGCTACACCTTC.